The 29 T cell receptor beta chains below come from one sample, sequenced in a study of T cell responses to AZD1222 COVID-19 vaccine. Sequencing was performed with immunoSEQ multiplex PCR; in TCRdb, only in-frame clones are kept and a portion is missing. The table lists 120,000 or so clones, about nine tenths of them singletons, with 4% to 5.5% in the top ten. Sample: peripheral blood, taken on day 0 of MenACWY control vaccination. The origin of the receptors is an adult in good health.

J is TRBJ1-6 and V is TRBV7-2; TRBD1 is a possible D gene (5 bases). Germline-derived CDR1 and CDR2 are SGHTA and FQGNSA. V was trimmed by 4 bases and J by 0 bases, leaving 13 bases between them. CDR3 length: 17 residues. The CDR3 sequence is CASSYMGGSSYNSPLHF. CDR3 DNA sequence: TGTGCCAGCAGCTACATGGGGGGAAGCTCCTATAATTCACCCCTCCACTTT.

The chain is built from TRBV28 and TRBJ1-2; 11 nucleotides align to TRBD1. The germline V gene has CDR1 MDHEN and CDR2 SYDVKM. The CDR3 totals 18 residues. V shed 1 base, J shed 6 bases, and the junction held 13 bases outside the gene matches. CDR3 coding DNA: TGTGCCAGCAGTTTATCTCCAGCCCTGGGACAGGGGGAGGATGGCTACACCTTC. Its translation: CASSLSPALGQGEDGYTF.

A word on this clone: The same CDR3 arises from other DNA sequences in this sample as well. The chain joins TRBV6-5 to TRBJ2-5, with D possibly being TRBD2 (5 bases). CDR1 is MNHEY and CDR2 is SVGAGI in the germline V gene. The CDR3 runs 11 residues. V was cut by 5 bases and J by 4 bases, with 5 bases left in between. CDR3 DNA sequence: TGTGCCAGCAGTACTAGAGAGACCCAGTACTTC. Translated, it gives CASSTRETQYF.

The CDR3 DNA follows: TGTGCCAGCAGTTCTCTTGCGGGCTCCTACAATGAGCAGTTCTTC. This gives the protein CASSSLAGSYNEQFF. The genes are TRBV28 and TRBJ2-1; a weak D match, TRBD2 (5 bases). Germline values: CDR1 MDHEN, CDR2 SYDVKM. With 4 bases removed from V and 0 bases from J, the gap between germline ends came to 10 bases. CDR3 size: 15 residues. Combining the CDR3 with reference TRBV28 and TRBJ2-1 gives the whole variable domain DVKVTQSSRYLVKRTGEKVFLECVQDMDHENMFWYRQDPGLGLRLIYFSYDVKMKEKGDIPEGYSVSREKKERFSLILESASTNQTSMYLCASSSLAGSYNEQFFGPGTRLTVL.

The chain couples TRBV19 to TRBJ2-2; D not resolved. The CDR3 spans 16 residues. The V and J ends lost 5 bases and 1 base respectively, with 14 bases between them. CDR1 and CDR2 from the germline V gene are LNHDA and SQIVND (reference sequence). The CDR3 reads CASSQGPSGNTGELFF. The CDR3 nucleotides are TGTGCCAGTAGTCAAGGTCCTTCCGGGAACACCGGGGAGCTGTTTTTT.

V usage is TRBV24-1 and J usage is TRBJ2-1; D not resolved. This CDR3 has 18 residues. V was clipped by 0 bases and J by 0 bases, with 14 bases between them. Germline lookup yields CDR1 KGHDR and CDR2 SFDVKD. CDR3 amino acids: CATSDLGSGRSSYNEQFF. CDR3 DNA sequence: TGTGCCACCAGTGATTTGGGGTCGGGCAGGTCCTCCTACAATGAGCAGTTCTTC.

The chain is built from TRBV12-1 and TRBJ2-1; the table's D call, TRBD2, was not checked against the DNA. TRBV12-1 is annotated as a pseudogene. This CDR3 contains 12 residues. The CDR3 region has the DNA TGTGCCAGCGCGGGGGCCCCCAATGAGCAGTTCTTC. Its protein is CASAGAPNEQFF.

The rearrangement links TRBV11-3 to TRBJ2-1, with D perhaps matching TRBD2 (5 bases). The CDR3 loop spans 13 amino acids. V was trimmed by 5 bases and J by 4 bases, leaving 9 bases between them. Per germline, CDR1 SGHNT and CDR2 YENEEA. In DNA, the CDR3 is TGTGCCAGCAGCGAACGGGGTTACAATGAGCAGTTCTTC. It yields the protein CASSERGYNEQFF.

The V and J genes are TRBV6-1 and TRBJ2-3; tentatively, D is TRBD1 or TRBD2 (6 bases each). CDR3 size: 16 residues. Trimming removed 4 bases at V and 0 bases at J, with 14 bases between. Germline CDR1 MNHNS, CDR2 SASEGT. CDR3 sequence reads: CASSAHGGTSTDTQYF. The CDR3 DNA reads as TGTGCCAGCAGTGCGCACGGGGGCACTAGCACAGATACGCAGTATTTT.

The V gene is TRBV18, the J gene TRBJ1-4; D unclear. Germline loops: CDR1 KGHSH, CDR2 LQKENI. This CDR3 has 16 residues. V was cut by 0 bases and J by 1 base, with 9 bases left in between. CDR3 nucleotide sequence: TGTGCCAGCTCACCACCGGGTCCGCAAACTAATGAAAAACTGTTTTTT. The encoded protein is CASSPPGPQTNEKLFF.

V is TRBV7-3 and J is TRBJ2-1; D is unclear. Germline assignment: CDR1 SGHTA and CDR2 FQGTGA. The V and J ends lost 5 bases and 4 bases respectively, with 15 bases between them. This CDR3 is built from 15 residues. The chain's CDR3 is CASSPDTRQYNEQFF. As DNA, the CDR3 is TGTGCCAGCAGCCCCGACACCCGGCAGTACAATGAGCAGTTCTTC.

This clone was observed once. Other DNA variants within this sample encode the same CDR3. The rearrangement links TRBV5-1 to TRBJ1-3; D not certain. The CDR3 spans 14 residues. Germline lookup yields CDR1 SGHRS and CDR2 YFSETQ. V lost 2 bases to trimming and J lost 0 bases, with 6 bases between them. CDR3 in DNA: TGCGCCAGCAGCTTATCAAGCTCTGGAAACACCATATATTTT. Translation gives CASSLSSSGNTIYF.

The chain uses TRBV5-5 and TRBJ2-5; TRBD1 agrees at 9 bases. V gave up 6 bases and J gave up 5 bases; unmatched junction bases: 14. The CDR3 totals 16 residues. The V gene's germline CDR1 is SGHKS and CDR2 YYEKEE (reference sequence). The CDR3 DNA is TGTGCCAGCACTCCGGAGTCGGGACAGGGCTGGGAGACCCAGTACTTC. This encodes CASTPESGQGWETQYF.

This clone was seen just once. The J gene is TRBJ1-2, the V gene TRBV7-9; 8 bases fit TRBD1. Germline loops: CDR1 SEHNR, CDR2 FQNEAQ (reference sequence). There are 16 residues in the CDR3. V was pared by 1 base and J by 0 bases, with 4 bases of the junction left unmatched. CDR3 loop: CASSLGGQGANYGYTF. The DNA of the CDR3 is TGTGCCAGCAGCTTAGGAGGACAGGGCGCTAACTATGGCTACACCTTC.

The genes are TRBV19 and TRBJ2-3; D possibly matches TRBD1 or TRBD2 (5 bases each). V was cut by 5 bases and J by 3 bases, with 9 bases left in between. The CDR3 consists of 13 residues. Germline CDR1 is LNHDA and CDR2 is SQIVND (reference sequence). The CDR3 loop reads CASSWDVTDTQYF. CDR3 bases: TGTGCCAGTAGTTGGGACGTGACAGATACGCAGTATTTT.

The chain recombines TRBV11-2 with TRBJ1-5; 9 nucleotides agree with TRBD1. Trimming cost V 0 bases and J 7 bases; bases outside gene matches: 4. CDR1 SGHAT and CDR2 FQNNGV come from the germline V gene. CDR3 length: 15 residues. CDR3 residues: CASSLDGTGYQPQHF. CDR3 bases: TGTGCCAGCAGCTTAGATGGGACAGGGTACCAGCCCCAGCATTTT.

The gene calls are TRBV6-7 and TRBJ1-6; tentative D call: TRBD1 (5 bases). TRBV6-7 is noted as an ORF with a role that remains uncertain. The CDR3 has 14 residues. V was trimmed by 9 bases and J by 6 bases, leaving 15 bases between them. Written as DNA, the CDR3 is TGTGCCAGACCTTTGACAGATATTAATTCACCCCTCCACTTT. This encodes CARPLTDINSPLHF.

The chain employs TRBV5-1 and TRBJ1-1; 9 bases fit TRBD1. This CDR3 is 14 amino acids long. The V segment lost 3 bases and the J segment 4 bases; nucleotides outside the gene matches: 4. CDR1 and CDR2 (germline): SGHRS, YFSETQ. The CDR3 DNA follows: TGCGCCAGCAGCTCACAGGGGGCAGGCACTGAAGCTTTCTTT. Its translation: CASSSQGAGTEAFF.

This clone is medium-sized (0.01 to 0.1%) in the sample. The rearrangement links TRBV27 to TRBJ2-7, with 9 positions matching TRBD1. The germline V gene encodes CDR1 MNHEY and CDR2 SMNVEV (reference sequence). CDR3 length: 15 amino acids. The junction had 1 base not matched to a gene; V was cut back by 0 bases and J by 1 base. The CDR3 region is CASSLSDRGSYEQYF. The CDR3 DNA reads as TGTGCCAGCAGTTTATCGGACAGGGGTTCCTACGAGCAGTACTTC.

The chain carries TRBV7-8 and TRBJ2-7; TRBD1 might be the D (6 bases). Trimming stripped 2 bases from V and 4 bases from J, with 12 bases between. The CDR3 runs 14 residues. Germline CDR1 reads SGHVS; CDR2 reads FQNEAQ. The CDR3 here is CASSLIPGVYEQYF. The CDR3 region has the DNA TGTGCCAGCAGCTTAATCCCAGGGGTGTACGAGCAGTACTTC.

This chain uses TRBV3-1 (or the pseudogene TRBV3-2) with TRBJ1-1; no definite D call. Germline V gene lookup returns CDR1 LGHDT and CDR2 YNNKEL (reference sequence). The V gene lost 1 base and the J gene lost 0 bases, with 3 bases spanning the gap. CDR3 length: 13 residues. The CDR3 nucleotides are TGTGCCAGCAGCCAAGGTCTGAACACTGAAGCTTTCTTT. It encodes CASSQGLNTEAFF.

The rearrangement uses TRBV7-9 and TRBJ2-3; tentatively, D is TRBD2 (7 bases). The CDR3 length is 13 residues. Germline V CDR1 and CDR2: SEHNR, FQNEAQ (reference sequence). V gave up 1 base and J gave up 10 bases, with 12 bases separating them. The CDR3 bases are TGTGCCAGCAGCTTAGTGGTAGGGGGGGCGCAGTATTTT. Residues: CASSLVVGGAQYF.

This CDR3 is CASSLAGRYFVNTEAFF. DNA for the CDR3: TGTGCCAGCAGCTTGGCCGGCAGGTATTTCGTGAACACTGAAGCTTTCTTT. V usage is TRBV5-6 and J usage is TRBJ1-1; the D is unclear. This CDR3 has 17 residues. Germline loops: CDR1 SGHDT, CDR2 YYEEEE. Trimming left V 0 bases short and J 0 bases short, with 15 bases between.

V usage is TRBV30 and J usage is TRBJ2-1; D unclear. The CDR3 sequence is 11 residues long. Germline V gene lookup returns CDR1 GTSNPN and CDR2 SVGIG (reference sequence). Trimming left V 0 bases short and J 6 bases short, with 3 bases between. The DNA of the CDR3 is TGTGCCTGGAGTGTACGCAATGAGCAGTTCTTC. Amino acids: CAWSVRNEQFF.

This clone was counted a single time. The chain combines TRBV4-2 with TRBJ2-3; TRBD2 matches 10 bases. The V gene's germline CDR1 is LGHNA and CDR2 YNFKEQ. V was pared by 0 bases and J by 6 bases, with 15 bases of the junction left unmatched. The CDR3 length is 19 residues. Written as DNA, the CDR3 is TGTGCCAGCAGCCAAGAAACCCCACTAGCGGGGACCACAGGGGATACGCAGTATTTT. This gives the protein CASSQETPLAGTTGDTQYF.

The V call is TRBV13, the J call TRBJ2-5, with D perhaps matching TRBD1 or TRBD2 (5 bases each). With 11 bases removed from V and 4 bases from J, the gap between germline ends came to 20 bases. Germline V gene lookup returns CDR1 PRHDT and CDR2 FYEKMQ (reference sequence). The length of the CDR3 is 14 residues. Written as DNA, the CDR3 is TGTGCCCGCGGCCCGGGGCCTGAGGGAGAGACCCAGTACTTC. Translated: CARGPGPEGETQYF. Full variable domain (outside the CDR3, taken from reference TRBV13 and TRBJ2-5): AAGVIQSPRHLIKEKRETATLKCYPIPRHDTVYWYQQGPGQDPQFLISFYEKMQSDKGSIPDRFSAQQFSDYHSELNMSSLELGDSALYFCARGPGPEGETQYFGPGTRLLVL.

The chain links TRBV9 to TRBJ1-5, with 8 bases that match TRBD1. CDR3 length equals 15 residues. With 0 bases clipped from V and 5 bases from J, the junction kept 4 bases outside the gene matches. Germline V gene sequence: CDR1 SGDLS, CDR2 YYNGEE. Written as DNA, the CDR3 is TGTGCCAGCAGCGTAGAGGACAGGGAGTATCAGCCCCAGCATTTT. This codes for CASSVEDREYQPQHF.

V gene TRBV21-1 combines with J gene TRBJ1-1. TRBV21-1 counts as a pseudogene. The CDR3 has 10 amino acids. The CDR3 reads CASGNTEAFF. The CDR3 nucleotides are TGTGCCAGCGGCAATACTGAAGCTTTCTTT.

The chain combines TRBV4-1 with TRBJ1-4, with D possibly TRBD1 on 5 matching bases. There are 14 residues in the CDR3. Deletions cut 0 bases from V and 8 bases from J, with 10 bases between. CDR1 MGHRA and CDR2 YSYEKL come from the germline V gene. CDR3 nucleotides: TGCGCCAGCAGCCAAGAGGGGGTAGGGGAAAAACTGTTTTTT. Translation gives CASSQEGVGEKLFF.